The 31 T cell receptor beta chains listed next were all sequenced from one sample in a study of T cell repertoires in cytomegalovirus infection. TCRdb analysed the reads with MiXCR anew, one entry per CDR3 protein. This sample carries approximately 250,000 distinct CDR3 sequences, 9.1% of them seen once, and the ten largest clones take over 13%. The sample comprised PBMCs. These receptor sequences come from a human donor in good health (CMV status not recorded). Some clones in this sample may be carry-over from other donors' samples.

The chain joins TRBV19 to TRBJ1-4; D might be TRBD1 (6 bases). The V end was cut by 6 bases, the J end by 8 bases, with 13 bases between. Germline V gene data show CDR1 as LNHDA and CDR2 as SQIVND (reference sequence). This CDR3 spans 13 amino acids. The DNA of the CDR3 is TGTGCCAGTAGCCGCGGACAGTCGGAAAAACTGTTTTTT. Translation gives CASSRGQSEKLFF.

This clonotype has at least ten counts. The rearrangement joins TRBV7-2 to TRBJ1-4; D ambiguous. The CDR3 extends over 17 amino acids. Deletions cut 5 bases from V and 8 bases from J, with 24 bases between. Germline loops: CDR1 SGHTA, CDR2 FQGNSA. In nucleotides, the CDR3 is TGTGCCAGCAGCATACCTCTCTTGGACCTAGGCGGCGAAAAACTGTTTTTT. Translating it yields CASSIPLLDLGGEKLFF.

This clonotype was counted at least ten times. V usage is TRBV7-2 and J usage is TRBJ2-7; D is possibly TRBD2 (5 bases). The CDR3 contains 13 residues. V lost 6 bases, J lost 2 bases, and 11 bases lay in between. CDR1 SGHTA and CDR2 FQGNSA come from the germline V gene. CDR3 nucleotide sequence: TGTGCCAGCAGTCCGGACGGGGCCTACGAGCAGTACTTC. It codes for CASSPDGAYEQYF.

This clonotype was recorded at least ten times. This chain uses TRBV7-2 with TRBJ2-7; 7 bases are shared with TRBD1. With 1 base clipped from V and 0 bases from J, the junction kept 3 bases outside the gene matches. This CDR3 region has 15 residues. Germline V gene sequence: CDR1 SGHTA, CDR2 FQGNSA. CDR3 residues: CASSLGAGGSYEQYF. In nucleotides, the CDR3 is TGTGCCAGCAGCTTAGGCGCAGGGGGCTCCTACGAGCAGTACTTC.

This clonotype was counted at least ten times. The CDR3 loop is CASSGGTHVPDTQYF. In DNA form, the CDR3 reads TGTGCCAGCAGCGGCGGGACCCATGTCCCGGATACGCAGTATTTT. This chain links TRBV7-2 with TRBJ2-3, with a tentative D call TRBD2 (6 bases). The CDR3 consists of 15 residues. V was cut by 5 bases and J by 6 bases, with 18 bases left in between. The germline V gene encodes CDR1 SGHTA and CDR2 FQGNSA.

This clonotype was recorded many times. V and J are TRBV7-2 and TRBJ2-2, with unresolved D. The CDR3 has 15 residues. Trimming left V 5 bases short and J 1 base short, with 11 bases between. From germline, CDR1 is SGHTA and CDR2 FQGNSA. This CDR3 is CASSPRTGNTGELFF. For the CDR3, the DNA is TGTGCCAGCAGCCCCCGGACGGGGAACACCGGGGAGCTGTTTTTT. Together with reference TRBV7-2 and TRBJ2-2, the CDR3 gives the full variable domain: GAGVSQSPSNKVTEKGKDVELRCDPISGHTALYWYRQSLGQGLEFLIYFQGNSAPDKSGLPSDRFSAERTGGSVSTLTIQRTQQEDSAVYLCASSPRTGNTGELFFGEGSRLTVL.

At least ten counts were recorded for this clonotype. V is TRBV7-2 and J is TRBJ2-1; 7 positions agree with TRBD2. V trimming: 5 bases; J trimming: 2 bases; junction bases outside the gene matches: 9. The CDR3 loop spans 16 amino acids. Germline V gives CDR1 SGHTA, CDR2 FQGNSA. CDR3 coding DNA: TGTGCCAGCAGCCAAGGACTAGTCCGGCCCTACAATGAGCAGTTCTTC. This gives the protein CASSQGLVRPYNEQFF.

This clonotype appeared a few times. This chain joins TRBV29-1 and TRBJ2-4, with D perhaps assigned TRBD1 or TRBD2 (5 bases each). Trimming shortened V by 4 bases and J by 3 bases, and 10 bases separated the two germline ends. Germline V lookup: CDR1 SQVTM, CDR2 ANQGSEA. This CDR3 comprises 13 residues. The CDR3 loop reads CSVAGASKNIQYF. The DNA of the CDR3 is TGCAGCGTTGCCGGGGCTAGCAAAAACATTCAGTACTTC.

Only a few counts were recorded for this clonotype. For the CDR3, the DNA is TGTGCCAGCAGCCCTAGGACAGGGACCTCCTACGAGCAGTACTTC. Protein: CASSPRTGTSYEQYF. The rearrangement links TRBV6-2 or TRBV6-3 to TRBJ2-7; 8 bases fit TRBD1. CDR1 and CDR2 (germline): MNHEY, SVGEGT. CDR3 length: 15 residues. Trimming cost V 6 bases and J 0 bases; bases outside gene matches: 7.

The J gene is TRBJ2-3, the V gene TRBV29-1; 13 bases line up with TRBD2. Per germline, CDR1 SQVTM and CDR2 ANQGSEA. This CDR3 is 16 amino acids long. J was trimmed by 1 base and V by 8 bases; bases with no gene match: 9. CDR3 sequence: CSTRTSGRLRTDTQYF. The CDR3 bases are TGCAGCACTCGGACTAGCGGGAGACTCCGCACAGATACGCAGTATTTT.

This clonotype came up many times. The chain joins TRBV7-3 to TRBJ1-1; a weak D match, TRBD1 (6 bases). The CDR3 sequence is 13 residues long. Between the trimmed V and J ends, which lost 4 bases and 4 bases, there was a span of 10 bases. The germline V gene has CDR1 SGHTA and CDR2 FQGTGA. Written as DNA, the CDR3 is TGTGCCAGCAGCTCCACAGGGAGCACTGAAGCTTTCTTT. It codes for CASSSTGSTEAFF.

This clonotype was counted ten times or more. In DNA form, the CDR3 reads TGTGCCAGCAGCTCGCCGGGACAAGGGAACACTGAAGCTTTCTTT. Translation gives CASSSPGQGNTEAFF. J is TRBJ1-1 and V is TRBV7-9; D might be TRBD1 (6 bases). The length of the CDR3 is 15 residues. The ends were cut back, 4 bases at V and 1 base at J, with 13 bases in the middle. Germline CDR1 reads SEHNR; CDR2 reads FQNEAQ (reference sequence). The full variable domain, in which reference TRBV7-9 and TRBJ1-1 provide the parts outside the CDR3, is DTGVSQNPRHKITKRGQNVTFRCDPISEHNRLYWYRQTLGQGPEFLTYFQNEAQLEKSRLLSDRFSAERPKGSFSTLEIQRTEQGDSAMYLCASSSPGQGNTEAFFGQGTRLTVV.

The gene calls are TRBV11-2 and TRBJ1-3; the D is unclear. CDR1 and CDR2 from the germline V gene are SGHAT and FQNNGV. The CDR3 contains 13 residues. Trimming cost V 5 bases and J 6 bases, with 11 bases left between them. The CDR3 spells CASSPLGLNTIYF. As DNA, the CDR3 is TGTGCCAGCAGCCCCTTAGGACTAAACACCATATATTTT.

This clonotype was recorded at least ten times. This chain connects TRBV20-1 to TRBJ1-2; a possible D gene is TRBD1 (5 bases). The V gene's germline CDR1 is DFQATT and CDR2 SNEGSKA (reference sequence). This CDR3 region has 15 residues. The CDR3 here is CSTHQGREANYGYTF. CDR3 nucleotides: TGCAGCACACATCAAGGCAGGGAGGCAAACTATGGCTACACCTTC.

This clonotype was recorded many times. The chain combines TRBV6-2 or TRBV6-3 with TRBJ1-4; the D is unclear. The germline gives CDR1 MNHEY, CDR2 SVGEGT. V dropped 6 bases and J dropped 8 bases, with 22 bases sitting between them. The CDR3 runs 16 residues. The CDR3 bases are TGTGCCAGCAGGGCCGGGCCGCCAAGACTGGAGGAAAAACTGTTTTTT. As protein: CASRAGPPRLEEKLFF.

V and J are TRBV15 and TRBJ1-4; D is unresolved. The germline V gene encodes CDR1 LNHNV and CDR2 YYDKDF (reference sequence). This CDR3 contains 14 residues. The ends were cut back, 0 bases at V and 7 bases at J, with 9 bases in the middle. The CDR3 DNA reads as TGTGCCACCAGCAGAGATAGGACCTCTGAAAAACTGTTTTTT. Translation: CATSRDRTSEKLFF.

This clonotype was counted ten times or more. The chain carries TRBV4-1 and TRBJ2-5; the D is unclear. The CDR3 has 12 amino acids. V was pared by 0 bases and J by 10 bases, with 9 bases between. The germline V gene encodes CDR1 MGHRA and CDR2 YSYEKL. CDR3 nucleotides: TGCGCCAGCAGCCAAGATTACCGAGGCCAGTACTTC. Protein product: CASSQDYRGQYF.

This clonotype has just a few counts. The rearrangement uses TRBV7-2 and TRBJ2-3; TRBD2 agrees at 11 bases. The CDR3 length is 16 residues. The V gene end was trimmed by 5 bases and the J gene end by 7 bases; junction bases not matched to a gene: 11. CDR1 is SGHTA and CDR2 is FQGNSA in the germline V gene. The CDR3 DNA reads as TGTGCCAGCAGCAATTCCGGGACTAGCGGCAGGAATACGCAGTATTTT. Translated: CASSNSGTSGRNTQYF.

This clonotype appeared many times. CDR3 loop: CASVAGNTEAFF. CDR3 DNA: TGTGCCTCTGTGGCGGGGAACACTGAAGCTTTCTTT. The chain uses TRBV7-2 and TRBJ1-1; D gene ambiguous. Deletions cut 11 bases from V and 1 base from J, with 11 bases between. The CDR3 is 12 residues long. CDR1 is SGHTA and CDR2 is FQGNSA in the germline V gene.

Many counts were recorded for this clonotype. The CDR3 DNA is TGTGCCAGCAGCTTAATCCGGATGTCCTACAATGAGCAGTTCTTC. Translation gives CASSLIRMSYNEQFF. The V gene is TRBV7-9, the J gene TRBJ2-1; D gene uncertain. Germline lookup yields CDR1 SEHNR and CDR2 FQNEAQ (reference sequence). V dropped 2 bases and J dropped 1 base, with 9 bases sitting between them. This CDR3 contains 15 residues.

This clonotype occurred many times. In nucleotides, the CDR3 is TGTGCCAGCAGCTTCGGCCTGCGGCCCCAGCATTTT. Protein sequence: CASSFGLRPQHF. V gene TRBV7-2 combines with J gene TRBJ1-5; no firm D call. Germline V gene sequence: CDR1 SGHTA, CDR2 FQGNSA. The CDR3 length is 12 residues. Between the trimmed V and J ends, which lost 3 bases and 9 bases, there was a span of 9 bases.

In this sample, this clonotype turned up many times. This chain links TRBV28 with TRBJ2-5; D not certain. The CDR3 has 13 amino acids. V lost 6 bases and J 2 bases, leaving 10 bases between the germline ends. CDR1 and CDR2 from the germline V gene are MDHEN and SYDVKM. For the CDR3, the DNA is TGTGCCAGCAGGCAGACGGTTCAAGAGACCCAGTACTTC. Protein product: CASRQTVQETQYF. Filled out from reference TRBV28 and TRBJ2-5, the complete variable domain reads DVKVTQSSRYLVKRTGEKVFLECVQDMDHENMFWYRQDPGLGLRLIYFSYDVKMKEKGDIPEGYSVSREKKERFSLILESASTNQTSMYLCASRQTVQETQYFGPGTRLLVL.

This clonotype was detected many times. The chain joins TRBV23-1 to TRBJ2-7; TRBD1 aligns across 8 bases. TRBV23-1 is given ORF status, its function remaining uncertain. The CDR3 is 14 residues long. J gave up 2 bases and V 3 bases, and 3 bases lay outside the gene matches. Here the CDR3 reads CASSHDRGAYEQYF. The CDR3 DNA sequence: TGCGCCAGCAGTCACGACAGGGGAGCCTACGAGCAGTACTTC.

This clonotype was seen only a few times. This rearrangement joins TRBV2 to TRBJ2-7; D call uncertain. Germline CDR1 and CDR2: SNHLY and FYNNEI. The CDR3 totals 13 residues. Trimming pared 10 bases from V and 5 bases from J, leaving 18 bases between. The CDR3 DNA reads as TGTGCCATTGAGCAGCGCTCCGTTGACGAGCAGTACTTC. Its translation: CAIEQRSVDEQYF. The full variable domain, rest sourced from reference TRBV2 and TRBJ2-7, is EPEVTQTPSHQVTQMGQEVILRCVPISNHLYFYWYRQILGQKVEFLVSFYNNEISEKSEIFDDQFSVERPDGSNFTLKIRSTKLEDSAMYFCAIEQRSVDEQYFGPGTRLTVT.

This clonotype was seen a handful of times. The chain carries TRBV28 and TRBJ2-5; either TRBD1 or TRBD2 may fit D (5 bases each). The CDR3 consists of 15 residues. The germline gives CDR1 MDHEN, CDR2 SYDVKM. Trimming took 4 bases from V and 1 from J, leaving 13 bases between them. This CDR3 reads CASSSLGERQETQYF. CDR3 DNA: TGTGCCAGCAGTTCTCTGGGGGAGCGCCAAGAGACCCAGTACTTC.

In its sample, this clonotype was seen a few times. The rearrangement uses TRBV11-3 and TRBJ1-2; the match to TRBD1 covers 8 bases. Per germline, CDR1 SGHNT and CDR2 YENEEA. The CDR3 consists of 14 residues. V trimming: 6 bases; J trimming: 4 bases; junction bases outside the gene matches: 7. The CDR3 reads CASSPQGAFYGYTF. DNA of the CDR3: TGTGCCAGCAGTCCTCAGGGGGCCTTCTATGGCTACACCTTC. Full variable domain (outside the CDR3, taken from reference TRBV11-3 and TRBJ1-2): EAGVVQSPRYKIIEKKQPVAFWCNPISGHNTLYWYLQNLGQGPELLIRYENEEAVDDSQLPKDRFSAERLKGVDSTLKIQPAELGDSAVYLCASSPQGAFYGYTFGSGTRLTVV.

The sample holds many counts of this clonotype. V usage is TRBV28 and J usage is TRBJ1-2; D gene unclear. The V gene lost 6 bases and the J gene lost 6 bases, with 17 bases spanning the gap. This CDR3 is 14 amino acids long. Germline V gene data show CDR1 as MDHEN and CDR2 as SYDVKM. The DNA for the CDR3 is TGTGCCAGCAGCCCACGTCCCAGTAGGGATGGCTACACCTTC. This translates into CASSPRPSRDGYTF.

This clonotype was observed at least ten times. This sequence joins TRBV18 and TRBJ2-5; 9 bases align to TRBD1. CDR1 KGHSH and CDR2 LQKENI come from the germline V gene. This CDR3 region has 15 residues. J lost 1 base, V lost 1 base, and 1 base had no gene match. The CDR3 DNA reads as TGTGCCAGCTCACCACTGGACAGGGGCCAAGAGACCCAGTACTTC. This encodes CASSPLDRGQETQYF.

This clonotype was counted many times. The J gene is TRBJ1-1, the V gene TRBV7-2, with a weak D call TRBD1 (6 bases). With 5 bases removed from V and 0 bases from J, the gap between germline ends came to 13 bases. Germline assignment: CDR1 SGHTA and CDR2 FQGNSA. The CDR3 has 15 residues. This chain's CDR3 is CASSPDDRLNTEAFF. In nucleotides, the CDR3 is TGTGCCAGCAGCCCCGACGACAGGCTGAACACTGAAGCTTTCTTT.

This clonotype was seen repeatedly, ten times or more. The chain joins TRBV7-2 to TRBJ1-5; 7 bases agree with TRBD1. V dropped 3 bases and J dropped 1; count of bases not matched to a gene: 6. The CDR3 is 16 amino acids. The germline gives CDR1 SGHTA, CDR2 FQGNSA. The CDR3 sequence is CASSFKGGQSNQPQHF. The CDR3 region has the DNA TGTGCCAGCAGCTTCAAAGGGGGCCAGAGCAATCAGCCCCAGCATTTT.

The chain links TRBV19 to TRBJ1-1, with a tentative D call TRBD1 (5 bases). This CDR3 comprises 13 residues. In germline, CDR1 is LNHDA, CDR2 SQIVND (reference sequence). The V end was cut by 6 bases, the J end by 1 base, with 9 bases between. CDR3 in amino acids: CASRPGGNTEAFF. For the CDR3, the DNA is TGTGCCAGTAGGCCCGGGGGGAACACTGAAGCTTTCTTT.